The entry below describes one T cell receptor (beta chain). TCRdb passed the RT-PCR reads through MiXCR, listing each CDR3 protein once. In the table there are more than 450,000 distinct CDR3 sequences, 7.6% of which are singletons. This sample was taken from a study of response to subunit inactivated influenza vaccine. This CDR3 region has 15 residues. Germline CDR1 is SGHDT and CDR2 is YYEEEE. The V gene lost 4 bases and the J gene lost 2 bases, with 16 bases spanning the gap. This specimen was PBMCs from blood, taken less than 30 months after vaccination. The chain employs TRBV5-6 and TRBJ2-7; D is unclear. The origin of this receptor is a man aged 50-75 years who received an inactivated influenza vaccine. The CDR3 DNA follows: TGTGCCAGCAGCCCCATCGGCCCTGGGGCCTACGAGCAGTACTTC. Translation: CASSPIGPGAYEQYF.